One and the same sample provided the 9 T cell receptor beta chains below, sequenced in a study of T cells expressing NK-cell markers. TCRdb re-called the 5' RACE reads; one entry per CDR3 protein, DNA not given. The sample holds some 450,000 distinct CDR3 sequences. Sequencing used blood T cells: a sorted CD56 or NKG2C T cell subset, CD4+ or CD8+ T cells, or bulk PBMC T cells (not recorded which). The receptors were gathered from a woman between 18 and 70 years old in good health.

The gene calls are TRBV7-9 and TRBJ2-7; TCRdb proposes TRBD2, but this gene call is untestable without DNA. The CDR3 covers 15 residues. Germline V gene data show CDR1 as SEHNR and CDR2 as FQNEAQ (reference sequence). The CDR3 region is CASTAGDRSSYEQYF.

The chain is built from TRBV27 and TRBJ2-5; TCRdb outputs TRBD1, but without DNA this stays unchecked. This CDR3 has 12 amino acids. The germline V gene has CDR1 MNHEY and CDR2 SMNVEV (reference sequence). This CDR3 reads CASRTGGETQYF.

V usage is TRBV12-3 or TRBV12-4 and J usage is TRBJ2-3; TCRdb returns TRBD1, unconfirmable since there is no DNA. This CDR3 has 13 residues. CDR3: CASRPGSTDTQYF.

This sequence joins TRBV4-3 and TRBJ2-7. This CDR3 comprises 14 residues. Germline V gives CDR1 LGHNA, CDR2 YSLEER. CDR3 loop: CASSRLNGAYEQYF.

V is TRBV9 and J is TRBJ1-3. There are 14 residues in the CDR3. Germline V lookup: CDR1 SGDLS, CDR2 YYNGEE. CDR3 sequence: CASSVQAVGNTIYF.

The rearrangement joins TRBV5-1 to TRBJ1-1; with no DNA, the TCRdb D assignment of TRBD1 cannot be verified. Germline loops: CDR1 SGHRS, CDR2 YFSETQ. The CDR3 totals 14 residues. The CDR3 protein is CASSTERTGTEAFF.

J is TRBJ2-5 and V is TRBV20-1; TCRdb names TRBD1, which stays unverified in the absence of DNA. Per germline, CDR1 DFQATT and CDR2 SNEGSKA (reference sequence). The CDR3 contains 13 residues. The CDR3 loop reads CSANHRWGETQYF.

The CDR3 is CASSPLWGEQFF. The chain recombines TRBV18 with TRBJ2-1. The germline gives CDR1 KGHSH, CDR2 LQKENI. This CDR3 spans 12 amino acids.

The genes are TRBV7-8 and TRBJ1-2; absent DNA, TCRdb's TRBD1 call cannot be checked. This CDR3 contains 16 residues. Germline-derived CDR1 and CDR2 are SGHVS and FQNEAQ. This chain's CDR3 is CASSYNHRVEGYGYTF.